The T cell receptor beta chain described here comes from a study of blood T cell repertoires in COVID-19. About the research overall: COVID-19 samples, acute and convalescent, were from the United States, Italy and Spain. The cDNA or gDNA used as material had been derived from T cells, B-cell-depleted T cells, or PBMCs.

Per the original data handling: Counts of nucleated cells, estimated from reference gene primer amplification, were obtained. TCRdb's table, derived via immunoSEQ multiplex PCR, lists solely in-frame clones and lacks some. The V and J calls and clone size were taken over from that table, and D and trimming were inferred from the DNA. The profile covers a few hundred thousand clones, with around 80% appearing a single time and under 1.5% taken by the ten largest. Sequencing was carried out using peripheral blood. The TCR comes from a woman between 40 and 55 years old who had recovered from COVID-19.

The CDR3 loop reads CASSGQGLYEQYF. Here the CDR3 DNA reads TGTGCCAGCAGCGGACAGGGACTCTACGAGCAGTACTTC. The chain joins TRBV5-6 to TRBJ2-7; 8 bases fit TRBD1. The CDR3 consists of 13 residues. The J segment lost 3 bases and the V segment lost 4 bases, leaving 3 bases of the junction unmatched. CDR1 and CDR2 (germline): SGHDT, YYEEEE.